These 10 T cell receptor beta chains were all obtained from the same sample, sequenced in a study of cytomegalovirus exposure and HLA in healthy donors. The PCR employed 60 Vbeta primers together with 13 Jbeta primers. Method: immunoSEQ multiplex PCR; TCRdb's copy keeps in-frame clones and lacks some. The sample includes 160,000 or so clones, over 80% of them seen just once. The sample was PBMCs. These receptors were obtained from a man aged 45-65 years in good health and CMV-seropositive.

The chain carries TRBV7-3 and TRBJ2-1; TRBD2 aligns across 14 bases. V shed 3 bases and J 11 bases; nucleotides not matched to a gene: 6. The CDR3 runs 15 residues. Germline V gene sequence: CDR1 SGHTA, CDR2 FQGTGA. The CDR3 region has the DNA TGTGCCAGCAGCTTGACAAGGACTAGCGGGGGGAAGCAGTTCTTC. As protein: CASSLTRTSGGKQFF. The whole variable domain, remainder taken from reference TRBV7-3 and TRBJ2-1, is GAGVSQTPSNKVTEKGKYVELRCDPISGHTALYWYRQSLGQGPEFLIYFQGTGAADDSGLPNDRFFAVRPEGSVSTLKIQRTERGDSAVYLCASSLTRTSGGKQFFGPGTRLTVL.

This chain's CDR3 is CASSAESSGLPYNEQFF. CDR3 DNA sequence: TGCGCCAGCAGCGCCGAGTCAAGCGGTCTCCCCTACAATGAGCAGTTCTTC. The chain carries TRBV5-1 and TRBJ2-1; possible D gene TRBD2, 5 bases. The length of the CDR3 is 17 residues. V lost 4 bases and J 2 bases, leaving 19 bases between the germline ends. The germline gives CDR1 SGHRS, CDR2 YFSETQ.

The genes are TRBV28 and TRBJ1-4, with a tentative D call TRBD1 (5 bases). V shed 5 bases and J shed 6 bases, with 25 bases lying between them. The germline V gene has CDR1 MDHEN and CDR2 SYDVKM. The CDR3 totals 18 residues. The CDR3: CASSPTLGAESDHEKLFF. CDR3 nucleotides: TGTGCCAGCAGTCCCACCCTTGGGGCTGAATCGGATCATGAAAAACTGTTTTTT.

The chain couples TRBV19 to TRBJ2-7; 7 bases line up with TRBD2. Germline values: CDR1 LNHDA, CDR2 SQIVND (reference sequence). The V segment lost 6 bases and the J segment 6 bases; nucleotides outside the gene matches: 8. The CDR3 totals 13 residues. As DNA, the CDR3 is TGTGCCAGTAGCAAGACTAGCTTCAGCGAGCAGTACTTC. Translated: CASSKTSFSEQYF. The whole variable domain, filled in from reference TRBV19 and TRBJ2-7, reads DGGITQSPKYLFRKEGQNVTLSCEQNLNHDAMYWYRQDPGQGLRLIYYSQIVNDFQKGDIAEGYSVSREKKESFPLTVTSAQKNPTAFYLCASSKTSFSEQYFGPGTRLTVT.

This rearrangement joins TRBV5-1 to TRBJ2-7, with 12 positions matching TRBD2. Trimming cost V 0 bases and J 1 base; bases outside gene matches: 2. Germline-derived CDR1 and CDR2 are SGHRS and YFSETQ. This CDR3 spans 16 amino acids. The CDR3 DNA reads TGCGCCAGCAGCTTGGCTAGCGGGGGGGCTTCCTACGAGCAGTACTTC. Protein: CASSLASGGASYEQYF.

CDR3 amino acids: CASSAQGVGGYTF. CDR3 in DNA: TGTGCCAGCAGCGCACAGGGAGTGGGTGGCTACACCTTC. V and J are TRBV6-5 and TRBJ1-2, with a weak D call TRBD1 (6 bases). V was cut by 6 bases and J by 7 bases, with 15 bases left in between. CDR3 length equals 13 residues. From germline, CDR1 is MNHEY and CDR2 SVGAGI.

The chain combines TRBV27 with TRBJ2-2; 12 bases agree with TRBD2. V trimming: 10 bases; J trimming: 7 bases; junction bases outside the gene matches: 7. The germline gives CDR1 MNHEY, CDR2 SMNVEV (reference sequence). This CDR3 has 14 amino acids. The CDR3 loop is CATKTSGSHGELFF. CDR3 in DNA: TGTGCCACGAAGACTAGCGGGAGTCACGGGGAGCTGTTTTTT.

The rearrangement joins TRBV2 to TRBJ1-2, with D unresolved. V was trimmed by 2 bases and J by 5 bases, leaving 9 bases between them. The CDR3 totals 13 residues. CDR1 and CDR2 (germline): SNHLY, FYNNEI. Here the CDR3 DNA reads TGTGCCAGCAGTGAAAACAGCCTATATGGCTACACCTTC. Protein: CASSENSLYGYTF.

The chain uses TRBV28 and TRBJ2-3; 8 nucleotides agree with TRBD1. The CDR3 is made up of 13 amino acids. Germline V CDR1 and CDR2: MDHEN, SYDVKM. Unmatched junction bases numbered 5, after V lost 5 bases and J lost 7 bases. The CDR3 here is CASSPTGANTQYF. Here the CDR3 DNA reads TGTGCCAGCAGTCCGACAGGGGCTAATACGCAGTATTTT.

The rearrangement uses TRBV6-6 and TRBJ1-2; D is possibly TRBD1 (6 bases). The V and J ends lost 6 bases and 5 bases respectively, with 13 bases between them. Germline assignment: CDR1 MNHNY and CDR2 SVGAGI (reference sequence). The CDR3 has 13 residues. The CDR3 DNA follows: TGTGCCAGCAGCCTCTCAGGGGAATATGGCTACACCTTC. Encoded protein: CASSLSGEYGYTF.